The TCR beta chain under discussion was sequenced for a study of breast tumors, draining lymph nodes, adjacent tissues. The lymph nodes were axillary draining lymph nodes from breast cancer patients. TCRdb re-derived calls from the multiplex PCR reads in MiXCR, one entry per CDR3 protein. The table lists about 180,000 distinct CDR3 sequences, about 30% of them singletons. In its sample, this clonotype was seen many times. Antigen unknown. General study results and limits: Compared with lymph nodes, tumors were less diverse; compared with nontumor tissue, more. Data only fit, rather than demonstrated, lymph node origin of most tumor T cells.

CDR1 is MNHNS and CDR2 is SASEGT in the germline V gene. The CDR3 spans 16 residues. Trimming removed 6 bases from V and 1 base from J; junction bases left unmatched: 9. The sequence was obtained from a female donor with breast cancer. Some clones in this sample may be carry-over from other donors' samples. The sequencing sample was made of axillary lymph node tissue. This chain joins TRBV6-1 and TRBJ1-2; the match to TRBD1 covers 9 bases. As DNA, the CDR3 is TGTGCCAGCAGCCTTCTACAGGGGGCCCTTAACTATGGCTACACCTTC. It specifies CASSLLQGALNYGYTF.